This entry lists 24 T cell receptor beta chains sequenced from one sample in a study of OX40 agonist ivuxolimab in advanced cancers. The repertoire was sequenced with immunoSEQ multiplex PCR; TCRdb's copy has only in-frame clones and lacks some. The repertoire consists of about 66,000 clones, with around 83% occurring once and the leading ten covering over 2%. The sequences come from CD4+ or CD8+ T cells sorted from blood, collected in a trial of the OX40 agonist ivuxolimab. Source of these receptors: an adult with an advanced solid tumor such as melanoma, head and neck, liver or kidney cancer.

This chain links TRBV5-4 with TRBJ2-7; the D call may be TRBD1 or TRBD2 (5 bases each). This CDR3 has 14 residues. The V gene's germline CDR1 is SGHNT and CDR2 YYREEE (reference sequence). Trimming removed 0 bases at V and 3 bases at J, with 10 bases between. CDR3 protein: CASSLGGSRYEQYF. Written as DNA, the CDR3 is TGTGCCAGCAGCTTGGGGGGGAGTCGCTACGAGCAGTACTTC.

This clone was detected only a few times. The chain recombines TRBV10-2 with TRBJ1-5; D is uncertain. Trimming removed 3 bases at V and 5 bases at J, with 5 bases between. CDR3 length: 12 amino acids. Germline V CDR1 and CDR2: WSHSY, SAAADI. CDR3 amino acids: CASSEGDQPQHF. As DNA, the CDR3 is TGCGCCAGCAGTGAAGGAGATCAGCCCCAGCATTTT.

The chain couples TRBV7-2 to TRBJ2-1, with 10 bases that match TRBD2. J gave up 9 bases and V 1 base, and 6 bases lay outside the gene matches. The CDR3 contains 15 residues. Germline CDR1 and CDR2: SGHTA and FQGNSA. This chain's CDR3 is CASSLGSGRRGEQFF. CDR3 in DNA: TGTGCCAGCAGCTTAGGTAGCGGGAGGAGGGGTGAGCAGTTCTTC.

The chain uses TRBV19 and TRBJ1-5; the D gene is possibly TRBD1 (5 bases). The CDR3 length is 18 residues. Per germline, CDR1 LNHDA and CDR2 SQIVND (reference sequence). With 2 bases removed from V and 2 bases from J, the gap between germline ends came to 19 bases. This chain's CDR3 is CASSIRGGRGVGNQPQHF. CDR3 in DNA: TGTGCCAGTAGTATAAGGGGTGGGCGGGGTGTAGGCAATCAGCCCCAGCATTTT.

The genes are TRBV18 and TRBJ2-2; 7 bases match TRBD2. This CDR3 is built from 15 residues. Germline V gene lookup returns CDR1 KGHSH and CDR2 LQKENI. Trimming took 1 base from V and 3 from J; bases not matched to a gene: 2. The chain's CDR3 is CASSPLAGHTGELFF. The CDR3 DNA sequence: TGTGCCAGCTCACCACTAGCGGGTCACACCGGGGAGCTGTTTTTT.

The chain employs TRBV18 and TRBJ2-7; 8 bases are a match to TRBD2. CDR1 and CDR2 from the germline V gene are KGHSH and LQKENI. The V gene end was trimmed by 8 bases and the J gene end by 0 bases; junction bases not matched to a gene: 6. The length of the CDR3 is 14 residues. For the CDR3, the DNA is TGTGCCAGCCTAAGCGGGACTAGCTCCTACGAGCAGTACTTC. It translates to CASLSGTSSYEQYF.

This chain links TRBV7-6 with TRBJ2-5; the match to TRBD2 covers 8 bases. Trimming at V came to 2 bases and at J to 6 bases, leaving 11 bases not matched to a gene. This CDR3 is built from 16 residues. Germline V CDR1 and CDR2: SGHVS, FNYEAQ. CDR3 sequence (DNA): TGTGCCAGCAGCTTAAAACGGCGGGAGGCATTGCAGACCCAGTACTTC. As protein: CASSLKRREALQTQYF.

The chain has TRBV7-6 and TRBJ1-1; D gene ambiguous. V lost 5 bases and J 6 bases, leaving 13 bases between the germline ends. CDR3 length: 13 residues. The germline CDR1 and CDR2 sequences are SGHVS and FNYEAQ. CDR3 sequence (DNA): TGTGCCAGCAGCCGGACGGCCCTCCCTGAAGCTTTCTTT. Translated, it gives CASSRTALPEAFF.

The rearrangement uses TRBV19 and TRBJ2-5; 11 nucleotides agree with TRBD2. Germline lookup yields CDR1 LNHDA and CDR2 SQIVND (reference sequence). This CDR3 region has 17 residues. V lost 4 bases and J lost 5; bases outside the gene matches: 12. The CDR3 region has the DNA TGTGCCAGTAGTAGGGTCCTAAGACTAGCGGGACGGGAGACCCAGTACTTC. Protein product: CASSRVLRLAGRETQYF.

The chain links TRBV29-1 to TRBJ2-3; D is undetermined. This CDR3 region has 11 residues. The ends were cut back, 7 bases at V and 6 bases at J, with 11 bases in the middle. The germline gives CDR1 SQVTM, CDR2 ANQGSEA. The CDR3 nucleotides are TGCAGCGCCATGCCTAGGGATACGCAGTATTTT. It yields the protein CSAMPRDTQYF.

This rearrangement joins TRBV7-9 to TRBJ1-2, with 7 bases fitting TRBD1. CDR3 length: 14 amino acids. CDR1 is SEHNR, CDR2 FQNEAQ, per germline (reference sequence). J was trimmed by 0 bases and V by 9 bases; bases with no gene match: 7. CDR3 amino acids: CARGWQGANYGYTF. DNA of the CDR3: TGTGCCAGGGGGTGGCAGGGGGCTAACTATGGCTACACCTTC.

This clone was counted between two and nine times. The V and J genes are TRBV5-1 and TRBJ2-1; 13 bases fit TRBD2. Unmatched junction bases numbered 5, after V lost 4 bases and J lost 7 bases. This CDR3 spans 15 amino acids. The germline V gene has CDR1 SGHRS and CDR2 YFSETQ. The CDR3 protein is CASSPGLAGVNEQFF. The DNA for the CDR3 is TGCGCCAGCAGCCCCGGACTAGCGGGAGTAAATGAGCAGTTCTTC.

The chain's CDR3 is CASRRTVAGGGNQPQHF. The CDR3 nucleotides read TGTGCCAGCAGGCGTACCGTCGCCGGGGGTGGCAATCAGCCCCAGCATTTT. The chain is built from TRBV7-3 and TRBJ1-5; D is perhaps TRBD1 (5 bases). This CDR3 has 17 amino acids. The germline V and J ends were trimmed by 6 bases and 2 bases, with 20 bases remaining between them. Germline V gives CDR1 SGHTA, CDR2 FQGTGA.

The chain has TRBV7-2 and TRBJ2-7; 12 nucleotides align to TRBD2. The CDR3 extends over 16 amino acids. The V and J ends lost 5 bases and 5 bases, in that order; junction bases with no gene match: 10. From germline, CDR1 is SGHTA and CDR2 FQGNSA. This CDR3 is CASSIQTSGSRNEQYF. In nucleotides, the CDR3 is TGTGCCAGCAGCATACAGACTAGCGGGAGTCGGAACGAGCAGTACTTC.

The J gene is TRBJ1-5, the V gene TRBV6-5, with TRBD1 as a possible D gene (5 bases). The CDR3 consists of 12 residues. V dropped 4 bases and J dropped 6 bases, with 7 bases sitting between them. The germline V gene encodes CDR1 MNHEY and CDR2 SVGAGI. CDR3 sequence (DNA): TGTGCCAGCAGTTTTCAGGGTCAGCCCCAGCATTTT. Its translation: CASSFQGQPQHF.

The V and J genes are TRBV5-1 and TRBJ2-1, with no clear D. Germline CDR1 SGHRS, CDR2 YFSETQ. The length of the CDR3 is 15 residues. Trimming took off 0 bases at V and 0 bases at J, with 7 bases between the two ends. The CDR3 is CASSLVQPSYNEQFF. The CDR3 DNA reads TGCGCCAGCAGCTTGGTACAGCCCTCCTACAATGAGCAGTTCTTC.

The rearrangement joins TRBV19 to TRBJ2-7, with 10 bases fitting TRBD2. The CDR3 runs 15 residues. Germline lookup yields CDR1 LNHDA and CDR2 SQIVND (reference sequence). V lost 3 bases and J lost 5; bases outside the gene matches: 7. In nucleotides, the CDR3 is TGTGCCAGTAGTATCCCAGCGGGAGGGAGGGACGAGCAGTACTTC. This gives the protein CASSIPAGGRDEQYF.

The chain recombines TRBV11-2 with TRBJ2-7; D is perhaps TRBD2 (5 bases). Germline CDR1 and CDR2: SGHAT and FQNNGV. The CDR3 consists of 15 residues. With 1 base removed from V and 0 bases from J, the gap between germline ends came to 10 bases. The CDR3: CASSLGPSNSYEQYF. The CDR3 DNA follows: TGTGCCAGCAGCTTAGGCCCTAGCAACTCCTACGAGCAGTACTTC.

A single count supports this clone. This chain connects TRBV30 to TRBJ1-1; D ambiguous. There are 15 residues in the CDR3. The V gene lost 2 bases and the J gene lost 0 bases, with 13 bases spanning the gap. In germline, CDR1 is GTSNPN, CDR2 SVGIG (reference sequence). Here the CDR3 reads CAWSLTTELNTEAFF. CDR3 bases: TGTGCCTGGAGTCTCACAACAGAACTGAACACTGAAGCTTTCTTT.

This clone came up a few times. The chain carries TRBV7-9 and TRBJ2-5; 8 nucleotides match TRBD1. V trimming: 6 bases; J trimming: 4 bases; junction bases outside the gene matches: 10. Germline CDR1 reads SEHNR; CDR2 reads FQNEAQ (reference sequence). CDR3 length: 15 amino acids. The CDR3 sequence: CASRHKTGARETQYF. As DNA, the CDR3 is TGTGCCAGCAGACACAAGACAGGGGCTCGAGAGACCCAGTACTTC.

V and J are TRBV10-3 and TRBJ2-5; 7 bases match TRBD1. Trimming took 4 bases from V and 1 from J; bases not matched to a gene: 3. This CDR3 comprises 14 residues. CDR1 ENHRY and CDR2 SYGVKD come from the germline V gene. The CDR3 is CAISAGQLQETQYF. Written as DNA, the CDR3 is TGTGCCATCAGTGCGGGACAGCTCCAAGAGACCCAGTACTTC.

The chain is built from TRBV7-2 and TRBJ2-1, with TRBD2 as a possible D gene (5 bases). Looked up from germline, CDR1 is SGHTA and CDR2 is FQGNSA. This CDR3 has 11 amino acids. V shed 5 bases and J shed 15 bases, with 14 bases lying between them. The DNA for the CDR3 is TGTGCCAGCAGCCCGATGACCGAGGGGTTCTTC. Translating it yields CASSPMTEGFF.

V and J are TRBV7-9 and TRBJ1-2; tentative D call: TRBD1 (6 bases). Trimming shortened V by 1 base and J by 8 bases, and 14 bases separated the two germline ends. Per the germline V gene, CDR1 is SEHNR and CDR2 is FQNEAQ (reference sequence). The CDR3 sequence is 14 residues long. CDR3 DNA: TGTGCCAGCAGCTTAGGGTCGACAGGCCAGGGCTACACCTTC. It encodes CASSLGSTGQGYTF.

In its sample, this clone was seen a few times. The V gene is TRBV10-3, the J gene TRBJ2-7, with D perhaps TRBD1 (5 bases). Germline CDR1 and CDR2: ENHRY and SYGVKD. The CDR3 totals 13 residues. Deletions cut 3 bases from V and 4 bases from J, with 10 bases between. The CDR3 loop is CAISDVRVYEQYF. The CDR3 region has the DNA TGTGCCATCAGTGATGTCAGGGTGTACGAGCAGTACTTC.